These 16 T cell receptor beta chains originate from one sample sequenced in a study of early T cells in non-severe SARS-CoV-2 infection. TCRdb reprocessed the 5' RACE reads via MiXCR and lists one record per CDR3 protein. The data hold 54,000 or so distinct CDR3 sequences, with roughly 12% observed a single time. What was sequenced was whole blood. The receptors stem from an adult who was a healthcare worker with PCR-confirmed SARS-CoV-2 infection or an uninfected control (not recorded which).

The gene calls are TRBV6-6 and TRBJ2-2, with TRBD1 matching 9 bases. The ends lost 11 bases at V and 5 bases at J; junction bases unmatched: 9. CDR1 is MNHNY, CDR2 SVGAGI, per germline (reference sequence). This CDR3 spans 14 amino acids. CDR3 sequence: CAGSQGARTGELFF. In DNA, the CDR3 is TGTGCCGGATCACAGGGGGCGCGAACCGGGGAGCTGTTTTTT.

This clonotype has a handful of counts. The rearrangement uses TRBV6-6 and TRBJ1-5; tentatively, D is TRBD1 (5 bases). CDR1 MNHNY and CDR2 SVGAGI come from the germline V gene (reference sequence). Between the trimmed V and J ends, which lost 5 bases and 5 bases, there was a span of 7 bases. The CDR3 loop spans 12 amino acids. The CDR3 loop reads CASSAGDQPQHF. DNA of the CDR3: TGTGCCAGCAGTGCGGGGGATCAGCCCCAGCATTTT.

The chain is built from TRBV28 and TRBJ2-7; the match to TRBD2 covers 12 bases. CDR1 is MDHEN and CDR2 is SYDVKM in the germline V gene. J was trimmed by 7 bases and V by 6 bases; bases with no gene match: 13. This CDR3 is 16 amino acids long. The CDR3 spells CASRGTLAGGPSEQYF. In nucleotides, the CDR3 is TGTGCCAGCAGAGGAACACTAGCGGGAGGTCCGTCAGAGCAGTACTTC.

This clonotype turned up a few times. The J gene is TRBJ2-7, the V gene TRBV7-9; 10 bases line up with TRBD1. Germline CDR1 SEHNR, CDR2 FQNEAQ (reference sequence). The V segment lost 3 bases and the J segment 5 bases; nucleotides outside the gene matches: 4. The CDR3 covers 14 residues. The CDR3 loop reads CASSLGTGVNEQYF. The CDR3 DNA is TGTGCCAGCAGCTTGGGGACAGGGGTCAACGAGCAGTACTTC.

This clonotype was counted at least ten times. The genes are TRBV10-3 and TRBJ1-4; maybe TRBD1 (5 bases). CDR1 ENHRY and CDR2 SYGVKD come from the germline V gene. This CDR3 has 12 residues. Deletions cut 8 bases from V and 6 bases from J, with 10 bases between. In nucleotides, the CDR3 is TGTGCCATCGGGGGGACGGATGAAAAACTGTTTTTT. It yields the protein CAIGGTDEKLFF.

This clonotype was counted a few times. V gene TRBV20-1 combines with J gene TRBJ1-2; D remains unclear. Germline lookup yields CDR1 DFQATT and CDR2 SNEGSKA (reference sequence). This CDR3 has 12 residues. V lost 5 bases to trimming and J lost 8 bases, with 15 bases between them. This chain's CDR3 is CSAEVAGRGYTF. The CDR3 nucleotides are TGCAGTGCTGAGGTAGCGGGGAGAGGCTACACCTTC.

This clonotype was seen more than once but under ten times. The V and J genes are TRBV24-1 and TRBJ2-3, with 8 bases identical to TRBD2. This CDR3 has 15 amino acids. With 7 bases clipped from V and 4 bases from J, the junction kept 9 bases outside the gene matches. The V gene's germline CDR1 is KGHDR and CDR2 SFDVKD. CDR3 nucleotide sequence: TGTGCCACCAGCCTGACCGGGGGGGAGGCAGATACGCAGTATTTT. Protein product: CATSLTGGEADTQYF.

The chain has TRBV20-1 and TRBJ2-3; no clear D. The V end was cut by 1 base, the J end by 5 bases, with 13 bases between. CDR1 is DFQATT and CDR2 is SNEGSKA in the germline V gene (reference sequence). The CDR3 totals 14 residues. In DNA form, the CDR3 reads TGCAGTGCTAGAGCAGGCTATAGTCGAGATACGCAGTATTTT. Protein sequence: CSARAGYSRDTQYF.

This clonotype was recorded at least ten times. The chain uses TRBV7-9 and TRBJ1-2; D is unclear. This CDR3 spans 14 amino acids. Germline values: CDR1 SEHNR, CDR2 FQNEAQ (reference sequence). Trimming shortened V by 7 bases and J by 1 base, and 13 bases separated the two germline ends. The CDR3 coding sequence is TGTGCCAGCATGTCAGGAGGGCTTAACTATGGCTACACCTTC. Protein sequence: CASMSGGLNYGYTF.

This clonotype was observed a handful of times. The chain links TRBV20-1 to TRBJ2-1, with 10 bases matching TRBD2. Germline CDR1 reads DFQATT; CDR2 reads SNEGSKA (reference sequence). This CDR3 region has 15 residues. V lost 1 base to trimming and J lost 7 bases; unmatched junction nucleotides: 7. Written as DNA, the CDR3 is TGCAGTGCTAGAGTAGCTAGCGGGAGCCCTAATGAGCAGTTCTTC. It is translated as CSARVASGSPNEQFF.

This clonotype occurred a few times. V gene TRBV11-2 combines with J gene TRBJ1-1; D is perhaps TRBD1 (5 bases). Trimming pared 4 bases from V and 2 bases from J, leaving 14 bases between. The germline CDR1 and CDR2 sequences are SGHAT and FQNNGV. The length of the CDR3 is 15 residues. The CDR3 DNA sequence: TGTGCCAGCAGCTCGAGGACAACAGATAACACTGAAGCTTTCTTT. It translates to CASSSRTTDNTEAFF.

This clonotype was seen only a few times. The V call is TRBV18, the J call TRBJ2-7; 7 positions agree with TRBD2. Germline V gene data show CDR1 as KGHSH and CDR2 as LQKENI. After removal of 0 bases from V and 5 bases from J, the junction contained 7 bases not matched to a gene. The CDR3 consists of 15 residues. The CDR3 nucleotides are TGTGCCAGCTCACCACCAAGCCTAGCGGAAAACGAGCAGTACTTC. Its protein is CASSPPSLAENEQYF.

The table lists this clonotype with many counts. The CDR3 region is CASSLQGPHSPLHF. The CDR3 coding sequence is TGTGCCAGCAGCCTACAGGGTCCTCATTCACCCCTCCACTTT. V usage is TRBV7-9 and J usage is TRBJ1-6; D perhaps matches TRBD1 (6 bases). This CDR3 spans 14 amino acids. Trimming took 5 bases from V and 8 from J, leaving 13 bases between them. Germline V gene lookup returns CDR1 SEHNR and CDR2 FQNEAQ (reference sequence). Filled out from reference TRBV7-9 and TRBJ1-6, the complete variable domain reads DTGVSQNPRHKITKRGQNVTFRCDPISEHNRLYWYRQTLGQGPEFLTYFQNEAQLEKSRLLSDRFSAERPKGSFSTLEIQRTEQGDSAMYLCASSLQGPHSPLHFGNGTRLTVT.

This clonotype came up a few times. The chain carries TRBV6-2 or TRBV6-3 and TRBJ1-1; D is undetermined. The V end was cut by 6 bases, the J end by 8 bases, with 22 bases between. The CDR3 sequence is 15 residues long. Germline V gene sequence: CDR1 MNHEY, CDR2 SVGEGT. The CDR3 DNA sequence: TGTGCCAGCAGCCTCGTTTTATCAGGTGGCGTCGAAGCTTTCTTT. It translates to CASSLVLSGGVEAFF.

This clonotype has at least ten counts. This CDR3 reads CASSLSWGTEAFF. CDR3 sequence (DNA): TGTGCCAGCAGCTTAAGTTGGGGTACTGAAGCTTTCTTT. The V and J genes are TRBV7-8 and TRBJ1-1, with no clear D. V was trimmed by 2 bases and J by 5 bases, leaving 9 bases between them. The CDR3 runs 13 residues. CDR1 and CDR2 (germline): SGHVS, FQNEAQ.

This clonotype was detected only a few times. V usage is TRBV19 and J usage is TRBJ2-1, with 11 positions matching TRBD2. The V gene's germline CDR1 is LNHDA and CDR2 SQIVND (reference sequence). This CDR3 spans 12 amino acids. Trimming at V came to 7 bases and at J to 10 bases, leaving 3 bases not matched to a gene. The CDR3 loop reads CASTSGGPEQFF. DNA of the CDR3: TGTGCCAGTACTAGCGGGGGGCCCGAGCAGTTCTTC.